This TCR beta chain was recovered during a study of T cell responses to AZD1222 COVID-19 vaccine. Per germline, CDR1 KGHDR and CDR2 SFDVKD. This CDR3 spans 16 amino acids. Trimming pared 4 bases from V and 1 base from J, leaving 13 bases between. Findings and caveats of the study: The donors showed a predominance of white British ancestry and of females, with possible underestimation of clonal diversity. Spike-specific TCR breadth and depth both grew after two AZD1222 doses. Regions left unmutated in variants are reportedly the target of nearly half of spike-specific TCRs.

Assay: immunoSEQ multiplex PCR; the TCRdb copy retains only in-frame clones and omits some. The data show 95,000 to 100,000 clones, around 90% seen once. Concerning this clone itself: The antigen is unknown.

The rearrangement joins TRBV24-1 to TRBJ1-5; the D gene is possibly TRBD1 (5 bases). Sequencing used peripheral blood, obtained on day 0 of AZD1222 vaccination. The clonotype was recovered from an adult in good health. CDR3 DNA: TGTGCCACCAGTGAGGCCGGGACGAAGAGCAATCAGCCCCAGCATTTT. Translating it yields CATSEAGTKSNQPQHF.